This T cell receptor beta chain appears in the sequencing data of a study of blood T cell repertoires in COVID-19. Concerning this clone: This sample includes further DNA sequences coding for the same CDR3.

The repertoire was sequenced with immunoSEQ multiplex PCR; TCRdb's copy has only in-frame clones and lacks some. The sample includes under 120,000 clones, about 85% seen only once; the top ten take about 2%. V lost 5 bases and J 1 base, leaving 14 bases between the germline ends. This CDR3 contains 15 residues. CDR1 is MDHEN, CDR2 SYDVKM, per germline. This rearrangement joins TRBV28 to TRBJ1-1; a weak D match, TRBD1 (5 bases). This TCR was recovered from a human donor in a cohort sampled during active COVID-19. Sequenced sample: peripheral blood. CDR3 sequence: CASSPAGPPNTEAFF. For the CDR3, the DNA is TGTGCCAGCAGTCCCGCAGGGCCCCCGAACACTGAAGCTTTCTTT.